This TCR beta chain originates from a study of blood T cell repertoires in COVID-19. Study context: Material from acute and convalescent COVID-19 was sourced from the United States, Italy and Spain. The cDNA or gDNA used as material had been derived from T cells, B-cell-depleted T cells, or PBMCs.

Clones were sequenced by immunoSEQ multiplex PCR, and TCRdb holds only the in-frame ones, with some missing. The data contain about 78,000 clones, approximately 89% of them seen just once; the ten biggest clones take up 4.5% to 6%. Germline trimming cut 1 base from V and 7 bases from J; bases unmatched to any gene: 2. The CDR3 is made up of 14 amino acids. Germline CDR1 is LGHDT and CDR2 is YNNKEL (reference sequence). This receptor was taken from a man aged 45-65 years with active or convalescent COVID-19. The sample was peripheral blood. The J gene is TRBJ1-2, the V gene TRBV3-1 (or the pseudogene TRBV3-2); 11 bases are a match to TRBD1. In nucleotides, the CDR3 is TGTGCCAGCAGCCAAGGGACAGGGGGCTCTGGCTACACCTTC. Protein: CASSQGTGGSGYTF.